This TCR beta chain was identified in a study of vaccination and CD4 T cells after COVID-19. The wider study: The cells were exposed to overlapping spike peptides originating from SARS-CoV-2, HCoV-NL63, HCoV-OC43 and HCoV-229E for stimulation.

An Oncomine TCR Beta short-read assay was used to sequence the DNA from cultured CD4+ T cells. TCRdb reprocessed the PCR reads via MiXCR and lists one record per CDR3 protein. This table has fewer than 7,000 distinct CDR3 sequences, approximately 48% appearing once. Treatment denoted: roughly 11-day PBMC culture with coronavirus spike peptide pools or control peptides (ViraFEST assay). Concerning this clonotype itself: Its matching antigen is unknown.

The clonotype comes from a human donor who had recovered from COVID-19. The sequenced material came from CD4+ T cells from blood, cultured in vitro.

This CDR3 is CASSFSVDQPQHF. CDR3 in DNA: TGTGCCAGCAGTTTCTCGGTGGATCAGCCCCAGCATTTT. The chain couples TRBV12-3 or TRBV12-4 to TRBJ1-5; unclear D gene. Trimming removed 3 bases at V and 5 bases at J, with 8 bases between. This CDR3 has 13 amino acids.